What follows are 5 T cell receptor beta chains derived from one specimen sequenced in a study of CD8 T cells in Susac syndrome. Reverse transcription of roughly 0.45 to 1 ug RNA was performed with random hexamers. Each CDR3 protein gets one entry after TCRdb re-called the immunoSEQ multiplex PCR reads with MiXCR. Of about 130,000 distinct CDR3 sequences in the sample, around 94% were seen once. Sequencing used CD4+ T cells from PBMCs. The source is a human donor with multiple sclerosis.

Here the CDR3 reads CASSIRGTDTQYF. CDR3 DNA sequence: TGTGCCAGCAGTATTAGGGGCACAGATACGCAGTATTTT. The chain couples TRBV12-3 or TRBV12-4 to TRBJ2-3, with D uncertain. The CDR3 has 13 residues. V was pared by 5 bases and J by 1 base, with 7 bases between.

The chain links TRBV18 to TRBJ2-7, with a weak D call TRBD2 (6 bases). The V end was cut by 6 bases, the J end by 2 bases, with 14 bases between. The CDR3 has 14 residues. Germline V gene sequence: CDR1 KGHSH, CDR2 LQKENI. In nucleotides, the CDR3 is TGTGCCAGCTCCAGGGAGGTAGGCCCCTACGAGCAGTACTTC. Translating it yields CASSREVGPYEQYF.

The CDR3 region has the DNA TGTGCCAGTAAAACGCGAGGCCCGGCGGGTGGCTACACCTTC. Amino acid sequence: CASKTRGPAGGYTF. The chain has TRBV19 and TRBJ1-2, with D hard to call. The CDR3 spans 14 residues. Germline-derived CDR1 and CDR2 are LNHDA and SQIVND (reference sequence). The V and J ends lost 7 bases and 7 bases respectively, with 19 bases between them.

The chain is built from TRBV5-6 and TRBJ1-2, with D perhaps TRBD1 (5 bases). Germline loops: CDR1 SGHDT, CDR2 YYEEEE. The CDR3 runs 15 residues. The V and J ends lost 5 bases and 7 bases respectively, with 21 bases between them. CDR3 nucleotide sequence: TGTGCCAGCAGACAGGAAGGAGGGTTCGGGTTTGGCTACACCTTC. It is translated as CASRQEGGFGFGYTF. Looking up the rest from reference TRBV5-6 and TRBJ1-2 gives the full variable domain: DAGVTQSPTHLIKTRGQQVTLRCSPKSGHDTVSWYQQALGQGPQFIFQYYEEEERQRGNFPDRFSGHQFPNYSSELNVNALLLGDSALYLCASRQEGGFGFGYTFGSGTRLTVV.

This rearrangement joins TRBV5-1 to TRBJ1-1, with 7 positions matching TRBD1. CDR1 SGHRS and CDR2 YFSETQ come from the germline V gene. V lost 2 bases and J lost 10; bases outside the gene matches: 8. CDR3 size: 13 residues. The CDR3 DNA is TGCGCCAGCAGCTTCGGACAGGACCTCGGAGCTTTCTTT. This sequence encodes CASSFGQDLGAFF.